This TCR beta chain was captured by sequencing in a study of T-cell memory formation after mild COVID-19. General study points: Researchers report contracting CD4+ clones mostly in CM and EM, with CD8+ clones in EMRA. Contracting clones from day 15 to 85 had balanced CD4/CD8; later expanders favoured CD4+.

The CDR3 runs to 13 residues. V lost 4 bases and J 3 bases, leaving 9 bases between the germline ends. Germline CDR1 is ENHRY and CDR2 is SYGVKD. There are a few counts of this clonotype. Antigen unknown. Using its own MiXCR run on the 5' RACE reads, TCRdb lists one record per CDR3 protein. The sample contains nearly 110,000 distinct CDR3 sequences, 13% to 15% of which appear only once. This clonotype originated in a man between 18 and 29 years old who had mild COVID-19 (a few samples of this study predate the infection). Cell type and time point are not known. The chain links TRBV10-3 to TRBJ1-2; no firm D call. The material sequenced was PBMCs or a T cell subset sorted from them (not recorded which). The CDR3 reads CAISAPTDYGYTF. Here the CDR3 DNA reads TGTGCCATCAGTGCCCCCACAGACTATGGCTACACCTTC.